This entry features one TCR beta chain sequence. The protocol was immunoSEQ multiplex PCR, while the TCRdb copy is restricted to in-frame clones and leaves out a portion. The data contain fewer than 150,000 clones, around 90% of them singletons. The length of the CDR3 is 17 residues. Germline CDR1 reads SGHDT; CDR2 reads YYEEEE. Between the trimmed V and J ends, which lost 1 base and 0 bases, there was a span of 11 bases. The sample belongs to a study of blood T cell repertoires in COVID-19. Study-wide background: Acute and convalescent COVID-19 specimens originated in the United States, Italy and Spain.

The chain combines TRBV5-6 with TRBJ2-6; D gene unclear. Sample: peripheral blood. This receptor was taken from a human donor in a cohort sampled during active COVID-19. The chain's CDR3 is CASSLYYMGSGANVLTF. As DNA, the CDR3 is TGTGCCAGCAGCTTGTACTATATGGGCTCTGGGGCCAACGTCCTGACTTTC.